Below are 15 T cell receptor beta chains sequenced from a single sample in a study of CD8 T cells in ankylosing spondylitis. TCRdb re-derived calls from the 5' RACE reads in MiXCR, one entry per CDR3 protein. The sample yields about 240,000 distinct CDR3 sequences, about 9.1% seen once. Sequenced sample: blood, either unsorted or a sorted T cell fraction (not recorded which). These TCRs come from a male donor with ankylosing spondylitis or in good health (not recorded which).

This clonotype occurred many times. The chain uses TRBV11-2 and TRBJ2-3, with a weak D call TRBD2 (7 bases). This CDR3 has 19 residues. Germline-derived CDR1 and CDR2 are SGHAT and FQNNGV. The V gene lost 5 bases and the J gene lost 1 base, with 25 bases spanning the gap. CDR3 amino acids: CASSLSRGGALRGTDTQYF. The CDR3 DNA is TGTGCCAGCAGCCTCTCACGAGGGGGGGCCTTGCGGGGCACAGATACGCAGTATTTT.

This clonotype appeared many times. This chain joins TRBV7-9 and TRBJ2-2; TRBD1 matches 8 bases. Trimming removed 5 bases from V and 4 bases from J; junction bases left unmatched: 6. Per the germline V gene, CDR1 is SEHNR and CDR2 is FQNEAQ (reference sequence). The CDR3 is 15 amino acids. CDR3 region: CASSRGQGITGELFF. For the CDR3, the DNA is TGTGCCAGCAGCCGTGGACAGGGTATCACCGGGGAGCTGTTTTTT.

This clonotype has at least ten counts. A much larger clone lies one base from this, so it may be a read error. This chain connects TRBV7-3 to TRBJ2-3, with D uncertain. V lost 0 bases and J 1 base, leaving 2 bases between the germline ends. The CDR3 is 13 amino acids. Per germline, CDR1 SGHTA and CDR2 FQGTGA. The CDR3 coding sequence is TGTGCCAGCAGCTTAACGGGCACAGATACGCAGTATTTT. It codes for CASSLTGTDTQYF.

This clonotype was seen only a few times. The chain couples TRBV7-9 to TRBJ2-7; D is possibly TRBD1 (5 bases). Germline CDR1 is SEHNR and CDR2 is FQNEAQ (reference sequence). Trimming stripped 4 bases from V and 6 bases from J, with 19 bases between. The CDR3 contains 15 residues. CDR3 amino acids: CASSSRESPLGEQYF. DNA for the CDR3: TGTGCCAGCAGCTCCAGGGAATCCCCCCTTGGCGAGCAGTACTTC. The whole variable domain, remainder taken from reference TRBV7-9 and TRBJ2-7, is DTGVSQNPRHKITKRGQNVTFRCDPISEHNRLYWYRQTLGQGPEFLTYFQNEAQLEKSRLLSDRFSAERPKGSFSTLEIQRTEQGDSAMYLCASSSRESPLGEQYFGPGTRLTVT.

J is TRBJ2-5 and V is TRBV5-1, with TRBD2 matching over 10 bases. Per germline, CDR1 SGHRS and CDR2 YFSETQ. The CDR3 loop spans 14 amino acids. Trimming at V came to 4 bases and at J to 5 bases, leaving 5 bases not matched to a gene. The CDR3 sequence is CASSVLAGEETQYF. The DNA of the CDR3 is TGCGCCAGCAGCGTGCTAGCGGGGGAGGAGACCCAGTACTTC.

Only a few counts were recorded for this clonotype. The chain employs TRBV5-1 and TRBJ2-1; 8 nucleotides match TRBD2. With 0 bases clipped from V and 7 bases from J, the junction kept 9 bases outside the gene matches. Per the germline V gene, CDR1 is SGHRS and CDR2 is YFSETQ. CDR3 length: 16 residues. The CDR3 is CASSLESGGPGNEQFF. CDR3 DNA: TGCGCCAGCAGCTTGGAGTCGGGAGGGCCTGGGAATGAGCAGTTCTTC.

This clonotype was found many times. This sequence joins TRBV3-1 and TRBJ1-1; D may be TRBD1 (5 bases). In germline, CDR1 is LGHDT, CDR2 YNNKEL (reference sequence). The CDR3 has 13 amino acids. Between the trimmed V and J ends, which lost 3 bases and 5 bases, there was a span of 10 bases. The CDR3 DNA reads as TGTGCCAGCAGCCAGAGCAGGGCGACTGAAGCTTTCTTT. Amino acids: CASSQSRATEAFF.

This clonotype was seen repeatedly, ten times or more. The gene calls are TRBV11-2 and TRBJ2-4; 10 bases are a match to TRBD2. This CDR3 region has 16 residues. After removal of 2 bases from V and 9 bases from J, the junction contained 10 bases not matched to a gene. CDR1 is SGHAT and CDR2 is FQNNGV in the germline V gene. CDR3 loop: CASSLIPSGSGGIQYF. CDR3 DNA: TGTGCCAGCAGCTTAATTCCTAGCGGGAGCGGTGGCATTCAGTACTTC.

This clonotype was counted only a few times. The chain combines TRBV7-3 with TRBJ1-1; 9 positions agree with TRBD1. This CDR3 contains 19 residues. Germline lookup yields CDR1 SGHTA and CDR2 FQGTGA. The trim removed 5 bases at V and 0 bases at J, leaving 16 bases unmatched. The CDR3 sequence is CASSPFYGTGPDMNTEAFF. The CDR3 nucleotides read TGTGCCAGCAGCCCATTTTACGGGACAGGGCCCGATATGAACACTGAAGCTTTCTTT.

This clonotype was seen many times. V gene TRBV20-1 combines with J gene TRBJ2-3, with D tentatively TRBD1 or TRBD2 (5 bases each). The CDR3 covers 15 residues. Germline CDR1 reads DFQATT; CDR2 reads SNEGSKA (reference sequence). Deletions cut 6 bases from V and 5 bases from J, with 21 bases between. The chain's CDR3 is CSARDGGLAIDTQYF. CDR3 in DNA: TGCAGTGCCAGGGACGGAGGCCTTGCAATAGATACGCAGTATTTT.

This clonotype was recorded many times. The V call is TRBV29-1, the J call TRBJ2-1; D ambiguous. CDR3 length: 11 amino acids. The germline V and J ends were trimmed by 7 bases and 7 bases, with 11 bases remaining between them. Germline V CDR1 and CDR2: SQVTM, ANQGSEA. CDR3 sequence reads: CSGLRFNEQFF. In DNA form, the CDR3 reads TGCAGCGGACTTCGCTTTAATGAGCAGTTCTTC.

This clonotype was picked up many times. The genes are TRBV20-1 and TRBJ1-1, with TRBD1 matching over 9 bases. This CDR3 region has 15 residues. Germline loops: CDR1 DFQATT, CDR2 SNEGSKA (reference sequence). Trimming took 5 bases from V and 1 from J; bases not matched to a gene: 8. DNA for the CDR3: TGCAGTGCTTTAAACCCGGGACAGGGGAACACTGAAGCTTTCTTT. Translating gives CSALNPGQGNTEAFF.

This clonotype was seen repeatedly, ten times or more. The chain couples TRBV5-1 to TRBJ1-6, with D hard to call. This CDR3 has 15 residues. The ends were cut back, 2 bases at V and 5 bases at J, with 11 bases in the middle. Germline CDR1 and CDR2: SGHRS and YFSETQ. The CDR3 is CASSFLGKDNSPLHF. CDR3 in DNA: TGCGCCAGCAGCTTTTTGGGGAAAGATAATTCACCCCTCCACTTT.

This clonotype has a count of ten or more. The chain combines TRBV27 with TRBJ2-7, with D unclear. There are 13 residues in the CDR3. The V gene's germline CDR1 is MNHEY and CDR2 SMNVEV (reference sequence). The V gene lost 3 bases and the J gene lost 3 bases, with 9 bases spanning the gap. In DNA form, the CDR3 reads TGTGCCAGCAGTTTCAGGCCCATCTACGAGCAGTACTTC. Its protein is CASSFRPIYEQYF.

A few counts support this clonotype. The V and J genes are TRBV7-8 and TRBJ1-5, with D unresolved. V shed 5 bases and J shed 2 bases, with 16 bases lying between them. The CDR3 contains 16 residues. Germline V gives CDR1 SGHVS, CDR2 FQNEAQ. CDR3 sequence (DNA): TGTGCCAGCAGCCGAATAATGTTCCGGGGCAATCAGCCCCAGCATTTT. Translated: CASSRIMFRGNQPQHF.